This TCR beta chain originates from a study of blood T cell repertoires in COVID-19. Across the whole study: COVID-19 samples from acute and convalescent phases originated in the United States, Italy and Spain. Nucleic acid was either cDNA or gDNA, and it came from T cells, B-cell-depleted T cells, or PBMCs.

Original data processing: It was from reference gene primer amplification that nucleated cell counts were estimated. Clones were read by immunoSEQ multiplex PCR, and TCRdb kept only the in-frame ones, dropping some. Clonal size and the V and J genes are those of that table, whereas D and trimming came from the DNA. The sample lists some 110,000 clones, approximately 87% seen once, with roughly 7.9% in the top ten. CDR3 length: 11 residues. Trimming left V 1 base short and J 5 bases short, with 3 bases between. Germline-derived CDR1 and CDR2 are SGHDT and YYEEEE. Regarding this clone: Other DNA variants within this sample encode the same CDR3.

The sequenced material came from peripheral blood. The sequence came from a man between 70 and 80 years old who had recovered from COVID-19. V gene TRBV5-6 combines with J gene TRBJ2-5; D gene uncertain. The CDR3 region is CASSLSETQYF. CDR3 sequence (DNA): TGTGCCAGCAGCTTGAGCGAGACCCAGTACTTC.